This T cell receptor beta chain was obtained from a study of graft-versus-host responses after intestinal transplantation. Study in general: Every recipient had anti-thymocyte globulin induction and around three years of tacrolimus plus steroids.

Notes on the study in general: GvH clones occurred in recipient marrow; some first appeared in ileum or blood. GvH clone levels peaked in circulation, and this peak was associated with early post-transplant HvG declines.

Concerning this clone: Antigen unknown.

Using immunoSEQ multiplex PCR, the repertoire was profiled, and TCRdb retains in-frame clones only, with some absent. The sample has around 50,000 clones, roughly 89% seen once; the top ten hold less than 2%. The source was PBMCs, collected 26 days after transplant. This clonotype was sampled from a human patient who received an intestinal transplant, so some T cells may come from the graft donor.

The CDR3 reads CASSQTALAGTRAGETQYF. CDR3 DNA sequence: TGCGCCAGCAGCCAGACGGCACTAGCGGGGACGAGAGCGGGGGAGACCCAGTACTTC. The V call is TRBV4-1, the J call TRBJ2-5; TRBD2 matches at 10 bases. The CDR3 loop spans 19 amino acids. Unmatched junction bases numbered 18, after V lost 3 bases and J lost 5 bases. Germline values: CDR1 MGHRA, CDR2 YSYEKL.